This is a list of T cell receptor beta chains from one sample in a study of technical replicates of blood from a few donors. Measured with immunoSEQ multiplex PCR; TCRdb has only the in-frame clones, and not every one. The sample carries fewer than 90,000 clones, roughly 94% recorded once. The specimen sequenced was T cells isolated from PBMCs. Receptors were obtained from a human donor in good health. CDR3s include the opening cysteine and the closing phenylalanine or tryptophan. Fields, in order: D gene, clone size, J gene, V gene, CDR3 DNA, CDR3 protein. The D gene is left open where the match is weak. The size field is filled for only some rows; it gives once, few, many or a size class.

d_call: -
clone_size: once
j_call: TRBJ1-5
v_call: TRBV19
cdr3_nt: TGTGCCAGTAGGACCCCGGGGGGTAAGAGAAGCAATCAGCCCCAGCATTTT
cdr3_aa: CASRTPGGKRSNQPQHF

d_call: -
clone_size: -
j_call: TRBJ2-1
v_call: TRBV5-6
cdr3_nt: TGTGCCAGCAGCTTGACAGGGACGGGGTTCGGGCACAATGAGCAGTTCTTC
cdr3_aa: CASSLTGTGFGHNEQFF

d_call: -
clone_size: -
j_call: TRBJ2-2
v_call: TRBV4-1
cdr3_nt: TGCGCCAGCAGCCAAGTGGGACTGGGCGGTACCGGGGAGCTGTTTTTT
cdr3_aa: CASSQVGLGGTGELFF

d_call: TRBD1
clone_size: -
j_call: TRBJ1-1
v_call: TRBV5-1
cdr3_nt: TGCGCCAGCAGCGACGGACAGGGGAACACTGAAGCTTTCTTT
cdr3_aa: CASSDGQGNTEAFF

d_call: -
clone_size: -
j_call: TRBJ1-1
v_call: TRBV5-1
cdr3_nt: TGCGCCAGCAGCCAGGCGTTACATCGGATGAACACTGAAGCTTTCTTT
cdr3_aa: CASSQALHRMNTEAFF

d_call: TRBD2
clone_size: -
j_call: TRBJ2-1
v_call: TRBV7-3
cdr3_nt: TGTGCCAGCAGCTCAGGACTAGCGGGGATTTACGTGAATGAGCAGTTCTTC
cdr3_aa: CASSSGLAGIYVNEQFF

d_call: -
clone_size: -
j_call: TRBJ2-3
v_call: TRBV10-1
cdr3_nt: TGCGCCAGCAGCGCCCAGGGGACAGATACGCAGTATTTT
cdr3_aa: CASSAQGTDTQYF

d_call: TRBD2
clone_size: -
j_call: TRBJ2-7
v_call: TRBV7-6
cdr3_nt: TGTGCCAGCAGCTTAGCTGTCGCAGCGGGGAGCTCCTACGAGCAGTACTTC
cdr3_aa: CASSLAVAAGSSYEQYF

d_call: -
clone_size: -
j_call: TRBJ2-7
v_call: TRBV7-9
cdr3_nt: TGTGCCAGCTCCGAGACAGGTTCATCCTACGAGCAGTACTTC
cdr3_aa: CASSETGSSYEQYF

d_call: -
clone_size: -
j_call: TRBJ1-1
v_call: TRBV5-1
cdr3_nt: TGCGCCAGCAGCTTGGGGGACACCATTGAAGCTTTCTTT
cdr3_aa: CASSLGDTIEAFF

d_call: -
clone_size: -
j_call: TRBJ2-1
v_call: TRBV11-3
cdr3_nt: TGTGCCAGCAGCGAAGGAGGGCCTGACAATGAGCAGTTCTTC
cdr3_aa: CASSEGGPDNEQFF